This TCR beta chain was sequenced during a study of control samples from healthy donors and cancer patients. Here immunoSEQ multiplex PCR was the method, and the copy in TCRdb shows in-frame clones only, minus some. This sample carries roughly 130,000 clones, about 93% of them seen once, and the ten largest clones take 1.5% to 2%. V was trimmed by 5 bases and J by 3 bases, leaving 13 bases between them. CDR3 length equals 15 residues. Germline CDR1 is MNHEY and CDR2 is SVGEGT. This chain uses TRBV6-2 or TRBV6-3 with TRBJ2-2; D unresolved. Sequenced sample: PBMCs. This clonotype was sampled from a man over 45 with head and neck cancer. This CDR3 reads CASSLRVWDTGELFF. DNA for the CDR3: TGTGCCAGCAGTCTTAGGGTGTGGGACACCGGGGAGCTGTTTTTT.